This T cell receptor (beta chain) was recorded in a study of T cell repertoires in cytomegalovirus infection. Study as a whole: Based on public TCR beta signatures, there were indications of CMV infection and of a matching HLA type.

This CDR3 is built from 15 residues. Germline lookup yields CDR1 LNHDA and CDR2 SQIVND (reference sequence). Trimming pared 7 bases from V and 4 bases from J, leaving 16 bases between. One entry per CDR3 protein, called by TCRdb with MiXCR from the reads. The top ten hold less than 15% of the sample, which has approximately 770,000 distinct CDR3 sequences, almost 30% seen once. Of note for this clonotype: The antigen remains unidentified.

This specimen consisted of cultured CD8+ T cells from PBMCs, obtained from culture after CMV antigen stimulation. This rearrangement joins TRBV19 to TRBJ1-4; D not resolved. The TCR sequence derives from a human donor in good health (CMV status not recorded). Some clones in this sample may be carry-over from other donors' samples. The CDR3: CASTHPARSNEKLFF. In DNA, the CDR3 is TGTGCCAGTACTCACCCTGCACGAAGTAATGAAAAACTGTTTTTT.